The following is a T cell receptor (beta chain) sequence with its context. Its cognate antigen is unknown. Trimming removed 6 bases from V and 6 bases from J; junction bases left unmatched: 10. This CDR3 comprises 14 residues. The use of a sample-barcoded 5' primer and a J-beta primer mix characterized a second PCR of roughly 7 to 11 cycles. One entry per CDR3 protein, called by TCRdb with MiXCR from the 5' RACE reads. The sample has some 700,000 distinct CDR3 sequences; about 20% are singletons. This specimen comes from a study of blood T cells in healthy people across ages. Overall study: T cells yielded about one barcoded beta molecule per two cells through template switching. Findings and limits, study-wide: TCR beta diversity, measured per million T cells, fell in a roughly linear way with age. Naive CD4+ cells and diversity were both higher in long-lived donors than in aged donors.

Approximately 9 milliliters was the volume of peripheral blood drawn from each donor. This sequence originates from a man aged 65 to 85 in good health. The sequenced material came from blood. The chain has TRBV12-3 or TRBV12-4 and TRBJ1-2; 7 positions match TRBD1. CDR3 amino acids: CASREQGKDDGYTF. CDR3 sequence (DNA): TGTGCCAGCAGGGAACAGGGGAAGGATGATGGCTACACCTTC.